A single sample is the source of the 22 T cell receptor beta chains below, sequenced in a study of OX40 agonist ivuxolimab in advanced cancers. The method was immunoSEQ multiplex PCR; TCRdb's version includes in-frame clones alone and lacks a portion of them. Of fewer than 95,000 clones in the sample, about 86% were seen once. The sample consisted of CD4+ or CD8+ T cells sorted from blood, taken in a trial of the OX40 agonist ivuxolimab. The receptors were sampled from an adult with an advanced solid tumor such as melanoma, head and neck, liver or kidney cancer.

The chain couples TRBV19 to TRBJ2-2; TRBD1 aligns across 7 bases. The CDR3 contains 17 residues. With 7 bases clipped from V and 0 bases from J, the junction kept 11 bases outside the gene matches. Germline V gene data show CDR1 as LNHDA and CDR2 as SQIVND (reference sequence). CDR3 sequence (DNA): TGTGCCAGTACTGGCTTGGGACAGTTCGCGAACACCGGGGAGCTGTTTTTT. Protein product: CASTGLGQFANTGELFF. Full variable domain (rest looked up from reference TRBV19 and TRBJ2-2): DGGITQSPKYLFRKEGQNVTLSCEQNLNHDAMYWYRQDPGQGLRLIYYSQIVNDFQKGDIAEGYSVSREKKESFPLTVTSAQKNPTAFYLCASTGLGQFANTGELFFGEGSRLTVL.

J is TRBJ1-4 and V is TRBV15; D gene unclear. Germline values: CDR1 LNHNV, CDR2 YYDKDF (reference sequence). Trimming pared 0 bases from V and 8 bases from J, leaving 10 bases between. The CDR3 consists of 14 residues. The DNA of the CDR3 is TGTGCCACCAGCAGAGAATTTCGCCGGGAAAAACTGTTTTTT. This codes for CATSREFRREKLFF.

The rearrangement joins TRBV6-1 to TRBJ2-1; D gene uncertain. From germline, CDR1 is MNHNS and CDR2 SASEGT. This CDR3 contains 11 residues. V lost 1 base to trimming and J lost 8 bases, with 3 bases between them. The CDR3 sequence: CASSEGYEQFF. The CDR3, as DNA: TGTGCCAGCAGTGAAGGCTATGAGCAGTTCTTC.

The chain has TRBV6-5 and TRBJ1-2; D not certain. CDR3 length: 13 amino acids. Trimming took 2 bases from V and 4 from J, leaving 8 bases between them. CDR1 and CDR2 from the germline V gene are MNHEY and SVGAGI. The CDR3 DNA follows: TGTGCCAGCAGTTACAAGCGCTTCTATGGCTACACCTTC. Translating it yields CASSYKRFYGYTF.

This clone is a singleton in its sample. The CDR3 nucleotides are TGTGCCAGCAGCTTAGGGGCGGGAGGTCATGAGCAGTTCTTC. Amino acid sequence: CASSLGAGGHEQFF. V usage is TRBV7-8 and J usage is TRBJ2-1; 8 bases align to TRBD2. Trimming cost V 1 base and J 8 bases; bases outside gene matches: 4. The germline V gene has CDR1 SGHVS and CDR2 FQNEAQ. CDR3 length: 14 amino acids.

The chain employs TRBV6-6 and TRBJ2-1; D gene unclear. The CDR3 is 13 amino acids. V was trimmed by 2 bases and J by 4 bases, leaving 6 bases between them. Germline CDR1 and CDR2: MNHNY and SVGAGI (reference sequence). The CDR3 spells CASSYEAYNEQFF. The DNA for the CDR3 is TGTGCCAGCAGTTACGAAGCATACAATGAGCAGTTCTTC.

The chain has TRBV5-1 and TRBJ1-3, with 8 bases that match TRBD1. CDR3 length equals 15 residues. CDR1 and CDR2 (germline): SGHRS, YFSETQ. With 2 bases clipped from V and 1 base from J, the junction kept 2 bases outside the gene matches. This CDR3 is CASSLQGDSGNTIYF. Here the CDR3 DNA reads TGCGCCAGCAGCTTACAGGGGGATTCTGGAAACACCATATATTTT.

The V call is TRBV18, the J call TRBJ2-7; no clear D gene. V was cut by 0 bases and J by 0 bases, with 12 bases left in between. The CDR3 runs to 16 residues. The germline gives CDR1 KGHSH, CDR2 LQKENI. CDR3 protein: CASSPPTRLNSYEQYF. CDR3 sequence (DNA): TGTGCCAGCTCACCACCTACCAGGCTAAACTCCTACGAGCAGTACTTC. The full variable domain, completed using reference TRBV18 and TRBJ2-7, is NAGVMQNPRHLVRRRGQEARLRCSPMKGHSHVYWYRQLPEEGLKFMVYLQKENIIDESGMPKERFSAEFPKEGPSILRIQQVVRGDSAAYFCASSPPTRLNSYEQYFGPGTRLTVT.

V is TRBV28 and J is TRBJ2-5; D gene uncertain. The V gene lost 1 base and the J gene lost 6 bases, with 12 bases spanning the gap. CDR3 length: 14 residues. Germline assignment: CDR1 MDHEN and CDR2 SYDVKM. For the CDR3, the DNA is TGTGCCAGCAGTTTATCGCGGCGGATACAGACCCAGTACTTC. It codes for CASSLSRRIQTQYF.

The chain combines TRBV9 with TRBJ2-7, with D possibly matching TRBD2 (7 bases). The germline V and J ends were trimmed by 2 bases and 7 bases, with 22 bases remaining between them. CDR3 size: 16 residues. Germline values: CDR1 SGDLS, CDR2 YYNGEE. The CDR3: CASSVPGGARLGEQYV. The DNA of the CDR3 is TGTGCCAGCAGCGTCCCTGGGGGGGCCCGGCTAGGAGAGCAGTACGTC.

V and J are TRBV10-2 and TRBJ2-7, with TRBD2 as a possible D gene (6 bases). Germline CDR1 is WSHSY and CDR2 is SAAADI. The CDR3 contains 14 residues. The V gene lost 4 bases and the J gene lost 4 bases, with 14 bases spanning the gap. This chain's CDR3 is CASSVLPGVYEQYF. The CDR3 DNA is TGCGCCAGCAGTGTTCTCCCGGGAGTTTACGAGCAGTACTTC.

The chain is built from TRBV9 and TRBJ2-3; TRBD2 matches at 9 bases. The CDR3 totals 16 residues. Losses at the gene ends were 4 bases for V and 2 bases for J; bases not matched to a gene: 8. CDR1 is SGDLS, CDR2 YYNGEE, per germline. The CDR3 DNA reads as TGTGCCAGCAGCCTGACTAGCGGACAACCCACAGATACGCAGTATTTT. Encoded protein: CASSLTSGQPTDTQYF. The full variable domain, in which reference TRBV9 and TRBJ2-3 provide the parts outside the CDR3, is DSGVTQTPKHLITATGQRVTLRCSPRSGDLSVYWYQQSLDQGLQFLIQYYNGEERAKGNILERFSAQQFPDLHSELNLSSLELGDSALYFCASSLTSGQPTDTQYFGPGTRLTVL.

The chain links TRBV12-5 to TRBJ1-1; a possible D gene is TRBD1 (5 bases). Germline CDR1 LGHNT, CDR2 FRNRAP. The CDR3 loop spans 12 amino acids. Trimming pared 2 bases from V and 8 bases from J, leaving 9 bases between. CDR3 sequence reads: CASGLLGGEAFF. The CDR3 coding sequence is TGTGCTAGTGGTTTGTTGGGGGGGGAAGCTTTCTTT.

On this clone: A much more abundant neighbour one base away suggests this may be a read error. This rearrangement joins TRBV4-1 to TRBJ1-5, with 9 bases fitting TRBD1. The CDR3 consists of 16 residues. J gave up 4 bases and V 0 bases, and 4 bases lay outside the gene matches. Germline V CDR1 and CDR2: MGHRA, YSYEKL. The CDR3 here is CASSQESGQGNQPQHF. In DNA form, the CDR3 reads TGCGCCAGCAGCCAAGAGTCTGGACAGGGGAATCAGCCCCAGCATTTT.

This clone was seen more than once but under ten times. The chain is built from TRBV13 and TRBJ2-7, with a tentative D call TRBD2 (6 bases). The germline V gene has CDR1 PRHDT and CDR2 FYEKMQ (reference sequence). This CDR3 contains 13 residues. Deletions cut 3 bases from V and 5 bases from J, with 11 bases between. The DNA of the CDR3 is TGTGCCAGCAGCTTTTGGGGGGTTGACGAGCAGTACGTC. It is translated as CASSFWGVDEQYV.

This chain joins TRBV18 and TRBJ2-3; D unresolved. V was clipped by 2 bases and J by 1 base, with 10 bases between them. CDR1 is KGHSH and CDR2 is LQKENI in the germline V gene. CDR3 length: 15 amino acids. The CDR3 DNA follows: TGTGCCAGCTCACCAGTGGGGTCGGGCACAGATACGCAGTATTTT. Amino acid sequence: CASSPVGSGTDTQYF.

This clone came up a few times. The rearrangement links TRBV19 to TRBJ2-7; weak D call: TRBD1 (6 bases). This CDR3 has 13 residues. The V gene lost 2 bases and the J gene lost 3 bases, with 8 bases spanning the gap. CDR1 is LNHDA, CDR2 SQIVND, per germline (reference sequence). CDR3 region: CASSILDSYEQYF. The CDR3 DNA is TGTGCCAGTAGTATACTGGACAGCTACGAGCAGTACTTC.

The V call is TRBV5-1, the J call TRBJ1-2; 11 nucleotides agree with TRBD1. J lost 6 bases, V lost 1 base, and 5 bases had no gene match. The CDR3 length is 15 residues. The germline CDR1 and CDR2 sequences are SGHRS and YFSETQ. CDR3 sequence reads: CASSLPGQGGDGYTF. CDR3 DNA: TGCGCCAGCAGCTTGCCGGGACAGGGGGGAGATGGCTACACCTTC.

This rearrangement joins TRBV19 to TRBJ1-2; TRBD1 aligns across 7 bases. Per germline, CDR1 LNHDA and CDR2 SQIVND (reference sequence). The CDR3 is made up of 15 amino acids. Trimming took 3 bases from V and 8 from J; bases not matched to a gene: 12. CDR3 sequence reads: CASSMQPRQGEGYTF. The DNA for the CDR3 is TGTGCCAGTAGTATGCAGCCCCGACAGGGAGAGGGCTACACCTTC.

The CDR3, as DNA: TGTGCCAGCAGCGACTCGGTGGGCTATGGCTACACCTTC. Protein product: CASSDSVGYGYTF. The chain combines TRBV6-6 with TRBJ1-2; D remains ambiguous. V dropped 6 bases and J dropped 4 bases, with 12 bases sitting between them. Per germline, CDR1 MNHNY and CDR2 SVGAGI (reference sequence). This CDR3 comprises 13 residues.

This clone occurred a few times. The rearrangement joins TRBV20-1 to TRBJ1-3, with D hard to call. There are 11 residues in the CDR3. Trimming stripped 3 bases from V and 4 bases from J, with 4 bases between. Germline lookup yields CDR1 DFQATT and CDR2 SNEGSKA (reference sequence). CDR3 in amino acids: CSASGGNTIYF. In DNA form, the CDR3 reads TGCAGTGCTAGTGGCGGAAACACCATATATTTT.

V usage is TRBV4-2 and J usage is TRBJ2-5; 9 bases align to TRBD2. This CDR3 comprises 18 residues. Germline loops: CDR1 LGHNA, CDR2 YNFKEQ. After removal of 3 bases from V and 7 bases from J, the junction contained 18 bases not matched to a gene. The chain's CDR3 is CASSQVPWGLAPAGTQYF. The CDR3 nucleotides are TGTGCCAGCAGCCAGGTACCTTGGGGACTAGCCCCCGCCGGGACCCAGTACTTC.